One and the same sample provided the 9 T cell receptor beta chains below, sequenced in a study of tumor and adjacent non-tumor tissue in lung cancer. A modified ARM-PCR protocol with three rounds of nested PCR amplified TCRbeta. Using its own MiXCR run on the multiplex PCR reads, TCRdb lists one record per CDR3 protein. This table has some 100,000 distinct CDR3 sequences, 60% to 80% appearing once. The template was RNA from unsorted bulk tissue. This non-tumor lung sample came from over 3 cm beyond the tumor edge. The sequencing sample was made of distant non-tumor lung tissue. These receptor sequences come from a man aged 30 to 45 with non-small cell lung cancer.

With respect to this clonotype: The junction shows a germline mismatch at one end, possibly a read error. This chain joins TRBV11-2 and TRBJ1-6, with a tentative D call TRBD1 (5 bases). Germline V gives CDR1 SGHAT, CDR2 FQNNGV. The CDR3 has 14 amino acids. The CDR3 region has the DNA TGTGCCAACAGCTTACGCCGGGGCGGATCACCCCTCCACTTT. Amino acids: CANSLRRGGSPLHF.

This chain uses TRBV5-1 with TRBJ2-1, with TRBD1 as a possible D gene (5 bases). The V end lost 1 base, the J end lost 8 bases, and 10 bases lay between the germline ends. The CDR3 totals 13 residues. From germline, CDR1 is SGHRS and CDR2 YFSETQ. The CDR3, as DNA: TGCGCCAGCAGCTTGTTCAGGGTGGATGAGCAGTTCTTC. It yields the protein CASSLFRVDEQFF.

The V gene is TRBV20-1, the J gene TRBJ2-7; 9 nucleotides align to TRBD2. The J call could be wrong; TRBJ2-1 is a better fit for the DNA end. Germline V gene sequence: CDR1 DFQATT, CDR2 SNEGSKA (reference sequence). This CDR3 is built from 13 residues. The CDR3 sequence: CNVGGRAMYEQFF. The DNA of the CDR3 is TGCAATGTGGGCGGGAGGGCCATGTACGAGCAGTTCTTC.

This clonotype was observed a single time. The rearrangement joins TRBV29-1 to TRBJ2-7; D is ambiguous. The CDR3 is made up of 16 amino acids. Germline lookup yields CDR1 SQVTM and CDR2 ANQGSEA. Trimming stripped 4 bases from V and 3 bases from J, with 22 bases between. The CDR3 spells CSVGSLTGLRFYEQYF. In DNA, the CDR3 is TGCAGCGTTGGTTCCCTCACGGGCCTTCGGTTCTACGAGCAGTACTTC.

Comment on this clonotype: A read error may be the cause here, since a much bigger clone is one base away. The rearrangement joins TRBV6-6 to TRBJ2-1; 11 bases fit TRBD2. CDR1 is MNHNY, CDR2 SVGAGI, per germline (reference sequence). The CDR3 is 21 residues long. The CDR3 is CTSSYSIEVTRTSGFYNEQFF. The CDR3 DNA sequence: TGTACCAGCAGTTACTCGATCGAGGTTACCAGGACTAGCGGGTTCTACAATGAGCAGTTCTTC.

Turning to this clonotype: The CDR3 ends on some other residue instead of the conserved phenylalanine or tryptophan, so this is likely a read error. The gene calls are TRBV6-2 or TRBV6-3 and TRBJ2-7, with D perhaps assigned TRBD1 or TRBD2 (5 bases each). This CDR3 spans 14 amino acids. V lost 4 bases and J 4 bases, leaving 14 bases between the germline ends. Germline V gives CDR1 MNHEY, CDR2 SVGEGT. CDR3 DNA sequence: TGTGCCAGCAGTTCTCCGGGACGGGGTTACGAGCAGTACCTC. Residues: CASSSPGRGYEQYL.

Details on this clonotype: An end of the junction does not agree with germline; a read error may underlie this. The chain carries TRBV6-5 and TRBJ2-2; 10 bases line up with TRBD1. This CDR3 region has 17 residues. Germline V lookup: CDR1 MNHEY, CDR2 SVGAGI. The DNA of the CDR3 is TGCGCCAGCAGTTTGAGACAGGGGGCCGGAATCACCGGGGAGCTGTTTTTT. As protein: CASSLRQGAGITGELFF.

About this clonotype: Sequence at one end of the junction differs from germline and may be a read error. The chain couples TRBV20-1 to TRBJ2-5; D is ambiguous. The CDR3 is 13 residues long. CDR1 DFQATT and CDR2 SNEGSKA come from the germline V gene (reference sequence). CDR3 in amino acids: CSVSYSGPETRYF. CDR3 nucleotides: TGCAGTGTTAGTTACAGTGGGCCAGAGACCCGGTACTTC.

On this clonotype itself: An end of the junction does not agree with germline; a read error may underlie this. J is TRBJ2-1 and V is TRBV12-3 or TRBV12-4, with D perhaps matching TRBD1 (5 bases). The CDR3 contains 13 residues. This CDR3 is CASTLGAYTEQFF. The DNA of the CDR3 is TGTGCTAGCACCTTAGGGGCCTACACTGAGCAGTTCTTC.